This record looks at one TCR beta chain sequence and its context. The antigen this receptor binds is unknown. No base-level quality is on record; no much larger clone is a single base apart. From cysteine to phenylalanine, the CDR3 is 17 amino acids long. Here the CDR3 DNA is all that survives: 51 bases in frame from base 1. The germline V gene (reference sequence) specifies LNHNV as CDR1 and YYDKDF as CDR2. V sheds 3 bases and J sheds 1 base, leaving 18 bases between their ends. Each collaborating institution followed its own protocols to collect whole blood in K2EDTA tubes. Collaborator samples were shipped for TCRbeta analysis as frozen whole blood, isolated PBMCs, or DNA extracted from either sample type. This specimen belongs to a study of blood T cell repertoires in COVID-19 (dated by TCRdb to 2020 to 2021). Regarding the research as a whole: Collaborator samples came from the United States, Italy and Spain and covered acute and convalescent phases of COVID-19. Nearly every sample came with metadata listing a de-identified subject ID, COVID-19 status, age in years and sex. The samples were drawn from two sources: the first 160 participants of the ongoing ImmuneRACE study, and 950 to 1,500 subjects contributed by 6 global collaborators. HLA class I and class II types, where available, came from metadata supplied by the sample provider rather than from assay-based typing. The prospective study material was composed of cDNA or gDNA derived from T cells, B-cell-depleted T cells, or PBMCs. Deeply sampled blood TCRbeta repertoires from subjects exposed to, actively infected with, or recovered from COVID-19 were included in the dataset. The repertoires were made available in a free public database intended to serve as a resource for research on the immune response to SARS-CoV-2.

Study-wide conclusions, independent of this receptor: How much clinical and demographic metadata was included differed by source and by participant, and the metadata was provided uncurated.

TCRbeta CDR3 regions were amplified from genomic DNA using the immunoSEQ Assay, a bias-controlled multiplex PCR. Per the source publication's procedure: The number of nucleated cells in each sample was estimated from the amplification of reference gene primers within the assay. Sequence reads were collapsed and filtered to measure the absolute abundance of every unique TCRbeta CDR3 rearrangement. For each sample, productive Simpson clonality was calculated as the square root of Simpson's diversity index over productive rearrangements. Here the immuneACCESS table is served through TCRdb, limited to in-frame sequences with V and J called. Missing clones are a known gap in these copies; in checked studies unresolved V genes cover under half, and the rest lacks a known reason. V, J and clone size derive from that table, while D and trimming were established from the DNA sequence. The sample table lists some 150,000 clones, approximately 85% of them with a count of one. The ten largest clones capture around 2.5% of the sample.

Material for sequencing was peripheral blood. The chain joins TRBV15 to TRBJ2-5, and perhaps TRBD1 as D gene, on 6 matching bases. The TCR sequence derives from a human donor with acute or convalescent COVID-19. The donor label of this sample is uncertain. The DNA sequence is TGTGCCACCAGCAGCCCTGGACAGCTTAACGGCCAAGAGACCCAGTACTTC. Its translation is CATSSPGQLNGQETQYF.